This entry features one T cell receptor beta chain sequence. Clones were sequenced by immunoSEQ multiplex PCR, and TCRdb holds only the in-frame ones, with some missing. The data hold some 65,000 clones, with less than 75% observed a single time. This CDR3 comprises 15 residues. Germline V gene sequence: CDR1 SGHVS, CDR2 FQNEAQ. Trimming at V came to 5 bases and at J to 6 bases, leaving 10 bases not matched to a gene. These data belong to a study of cytotoxic CD8 clonotypes in ibrutinib-treated CLL. J is TRBJ2-1 and V is TRBV7-8; 7 bases match TRBD2. The clonotype originates from a human donor with chronic lymphocytic leukemia. The sample was PBMCs, taken after 12 months of ibrutinib treatment. As DNA, the CDR3 is TGTGCCAGCAGCCCCCAGGTAGCGGGTGGCAATGAGCAGTTCTTC. Amino acid sequence: CASSPQVAGGNEQFF.